These 28 T cell receptor beta chains share one sample of origin, sequenced in a study of blood T cell repertoires in COVID-19. Only in-frame clones appear in the TCRdb table, and some are missing; sequencing was by immunoSEQ multiplex PCR. This table holds about 240,000 clones, roughly 79% found once. Sequenced sample: peripheral blood. These receptors came from a woman over 75 with COVID-19, enrolled during active disease.

This clone was observed once. This chain connects TRBV7-2 to TRBJ1-6; D gene unclear. The CDR3 runs 15 residues. The germline gives CDR1 SGHTA, CDR2 FQGNSA. The V and J ends lost 1 base and 10 bases respectively, with 14 bases between them. The CDR3 region has the DNA TGTGCCAGCAGCTTAGTGATAGGGAGTACGTCACCCCTCCACTTT. It is translated as CASSLVIGSTSPLHF.

V is TRBV28 and J is TRBJ2-3, with 7 bases aligning to TRBD1. Germline V gives CDR1 MDHEN, CDR2 SYDVKM. This CDR3 has 16 amino acids. The V and J ends lost 6 bases and 3 bases, in that order; junction bases with no gene match: 12. The CDR3 is CASSPDRDPWTDTQYF. The CDR3 nucleotides read TGTGCCAGCAGCCCTGACAGGGATCCCTGGACAGATACGCAGTATTTT.

This chain uses TRBV9 with TRBJ1-5, with D unclear. The CDR3 is 15 amino acids. CDR1 is SGDLS and CDR2 is YYNGEE in the germline V gene. Trimming pared 4 bases from V and 4 bases from J, leaving 15 bases between. The CDR3 bases are TGTGCCAGCAGCCCCGAGGGCCGGATTAATCAGCCCCAGCATTTT. Its protein is CASSPEGRINQPQHF.

This sequence joins TRBV7-3 and TRBJ1-2; D is possibly TRBD1 (6 bases). Germline V gene data show CDR1 as SGHTA and CDR2 as FQGTGA. This CDR3 is 14 amino acids long. V lost 2 bases to trimming and J lost 0 bases, with 7 bases between them. In nucleotides, the CDR3 is TGTGCCAGCAGCTTAGAGGGGGCTAACTATGGCTACACCTTC. Translation: CASSLEGANYGYTF.

This clone has a handful of counts. The DNA of the CDR3 is TGCGCCAGCAGTGACAGGGTTCCGAATGAAAAACTGTTTTTT. Its translation is CASSDRVPNEKLFF. The V and J genes are TRBV10-2 and TRBJ1-4, with D possibly being TRBD1 (5 bases). Trimming stripped 3 bases from V and 5 bases from J, with 10 bases between. The CDR3 has 14 residues. Germline V gene data show CDR1 as WSHSY and CDR2 as SAAADI.

V usage is TRBV6-5 and J usage is TRBJ1-6; 8 positions match TRBD1. In germline, CDR1 is MNHEY, CDR2 SVGAGI. The CDR3 totals 15 residues. V shed 6 bases and J 11 bases; nucleotides not matched to a gene: 12. The CDR3 loop is CASRPGTGFETPLHF. CDR3 coding DNA: TGTGCCAGCAGGCCCGGGACAGGCTTTGAGACACCCCTCCACTTT.

The rearrangement links TRBV9 to TRBJ1-3; TRBD1 agrees at 10 bases. Germline V gene sequence: CDR1 SGDLS, CDR2 YYNGEE. V trimming: 2 bases; J trimming: 4 bases; junction bases outside the gene matches: 6. This CDR3 spans 16 amino acids. As DNA, the CDR3 is TGTGCCAGCAGCGTCGGGACAGGGGTAGAGGGAAACACCATATATTTT. This encodes CASSVGTGVEGNTIYF.

The chain combines TRBV7-9 with TRBJ1-1, with TRBD1 as a possible D gene (6 bases). The V end lost 5 bases, the J end lost 2 bases, and 9 bases lay between the germline ends. This CDR3 spans 13 amino acids. Germline CDR1 SEHNR, CDR2 FQNEAQ (reference sequence). The DNA of the CDR3 is TGTGCCAGCAGCCGGACAGAAAACACTGAAGCTTTCTTT. Its translation: CASSRTENTEAFF.

This chain connects TRBV6-4 to TRBJ1-1; the match to TRBD1 covers 9 bases. Germline values: CDR1 MRHNA, CDR2 SNTAGT. The CDR3 spans 13 residues. Germline trimming cut 6 bases from V and 12 bases from J; bases unmatched to any gene: 11. CDR3 sequence: CASSQDRGGRSFF. The CDR3 DNA reads TGTGCCAGCAGCCAGGACAGGGGAGGGAGGTCTTTCTTT.

This sequence joins TRBV21-1 and TRBJ1-6; the table's D call of TRBD1 was not tested on the DNA. TRBV21-1 counts as a pseudogene. The CDR3 has 17 amino acids. The CDR3 loop reads CASTNPPGKGYNSPLHF. CDR3 in DNA: TGTGCCAGCACCAACCCCCCAGGGAAGGGCTATAATTCACCCCTCCACTTT.

This clone has only one observation. The rearrangement joins TRBV7-2 to TRBJ2-5; 8 bases are shared with TRBD2. The CDR3 contains 15 residues. Trimming took 5 bases from V and 2 from J; bases not matched to a gene: 7. Germline V lookup: CDR1 SGHTA, CDR2 FQGNSA. CDR3 nucleotides: TGTGCCAGCAGCCCTAGAGCGGGAGCTCAAGAGACCCAGTACTTC. This gives the protein CASSPRAGAQETQYF. Full variable domain (rest looked up from reference TRBV7-2 and TRBJ2-5): GAGVSQSPSNKVTEKGKDVELRCDPISGHTALYWYRQSLGQGLEFLIYFQGNSAPDKSGLPSDRFSAERTGGSVSTLTIQRTQQEDSAVYLCASSPRAGAQETQYFGPGTRLLVL.

This clone was detected only once. The chain carries TRBV2 and TRBJ1-1; D remains ambiguous. The CDR3 sequence is 14 residues long. Trimming shortened V by 4 bases and J by 0 bases, and 9 bases separated the two germline ends. Per the germline V gene, CDR1 is SNHLY and CDR2 is FYNNEI. CDR3 nucleotides: TGTGCCAGCAGTGTCGCGGCCCTGAACACTGAAGCTTTCTTT. This translates into CASSVAALNTEAFF.

In its sample, this clone was seen a few times. The rearrangement uses TRBV28 and TRBJ2-1, with 9 bases matching TRBD2. Trimming cost V 3 bases and J 5 bases; bases outside gene matches: 5. Per germline, CDR1 MDHEN and CDR2 SYDVKM. The CDR3 has 15 amino acids. The CDR3 protein is CASSFGGRAHNEQFF. The CDR3, as DNA: TGTGCCAGCAGTTTCGGCGGGAGGGCCCACAATGAGCAGTTCTTC. Filled out from reference TRBV28 and TRBJ2-1, the complete variable domain reads DVKVTQSSRYLVKRTGEKVFLECVQDMDHENMFWYRQDPGLGLRLIYFSYDVKMKEKGDIPEGYSVSREKKERFSLILESASTNQTSMYLCASSFGGRAHNEQFFGPGTRLTVL.

The chain joins TRBV28 to TRBJ1-2; 8 nucleotides line up with TRBD1. This CDR3 region has 13 residues. V trimming: 5 bases; J trimming: 8 bases; junction bases outside the gene matches: 7. CDR1 is MDHEN, CDR2 SYDVKM, per germline. CDR3 in amino acids: CASSLGQGWGYTF. The CDR3 DNA is TGTGCCAGCAGTCTCGGACAGGGTTGGGGCTACACCTTC.

This clone was detected only a few times. The rearrangement joins TRBV5-1 to TRBJ2-7; TRBD2 agrees at 7 bases. The CDR3 extends over 12 amino acids. V was pared by 4 bases and J by 4 bases, with 2 bases of the junction left unmatched. CDR1 is SGHRS, CDR2 YFSETQ, per germline. The CDR3 region has the DNA TGCGCCAGCAGCACCGGGGGGTACGAGCAGTACTTC. Amino acids: CASSTGGYEQYF. Full variable domain (outside the CDR3, taken from reference TRBV5-1 and TRBJ2-7): KAGVTQTPRYLIKTRGQQVTLSCSPISGHRSVSWYQQTPGQGLQFLFEYFSETQRNKGNFPGRFSGRQFSNSRSEMNVSTLELGDSALYLCASSTGGYEQYFGPGTRLTVT.

The V call is TRBV5-1, the J call TRBJ2-4; D uncertain. The CDR3 extends over 13 amino acids. Germline V gene data show CDR1 as SGHRS and CDR2 as YFSETQ. V gave up 0 bases and J gave up 7 bases, with 8 bases separating them. CDR3 in DNA: TGCGCCAGCAGCTTGGAGACAAGGAACATTCAGTACTTC. Its protein product is CASSLETRNIQYF.

Only one count was recorded for this clone. The chain carries TRBV30 and TRBJ1-1; perhaps TRBD1 as D (6 bases). From germline, CDR1 is GTSNPN and CDR2 SVGIG (reference sequence). Trimming took off 2 bases at V and 1 base at J, with 11 bases between the two ends. The CDR3 covers 14 residues. CDR3 residues: CAWSPDSTNTEAFF. In nucleotides, the CDR3 is TGTGCCTGGAGTCCGGACAGCACGAACACTGAAGCTTTCTTT.

The chain carries TRBV2 and TRBJ1-5; D gene unclear. Deletions cut 3 bases from V and 0 bases from J, with 9 bases between. CDR1 and CDR2 (germline): SNHLY, FYNNEI. This CDR3 spans 15 amino acids. The CDR3 region is CASSDLDYSNQPQHF. The CDR3 DNA follows: TGTGCCAGCAGTGACTTAGATTATAGCAATCAGCCCCAGCATTTT.

The chain carries TRBV27 and TRBJ1-1, with D hard to call. CDR3 length: 15 residues. The V gene's germline CDR1 is MNHEY and CDR2 SMNVEV (reference sequence). V lost 2 bases to trimming and J lost 3 bases, with 13 bases between them. CDR3 protein: CASSLTPRTYTEAFF. In DNA form, the CDR3 reads TGTGCCAGCAGTTTAACGCCCAGGACTTACACTGAAGCTTTCTTT.

The chain uses TRBV2 and TRBJ2-7; TRBD1 matches 9 bases. In germline, CDR1 is SNHLY, CDR2 FYNNEI. This CDR3 spans 15 amino acids. J was trimmed by 4 bases and V by 7 bases; bases with no gene match: 11. CDR3 loop: CASNLDRGAIYEQYF. DNA of the CDR3: TGTGCCAGCAATCTGGACAGGGGAGCTATTTACGAGCAGTACTTC.

The J gene is TRBJ1-1, the V gene TRBV18; 11 nucleotides align to TRBD1. The germline CDR1 and CDR2 sequences are KGHSH and LQKENI. This CDR3 has 16 residues. The junction had 5 bases not matched to a gene; V was cut back by 3 bases and J by 2 bases. The CDR3, as DNA: TGTGCCAGCTCACCCACGTGGACAGGGGGCAACACTGAAGCTTTCTTT. This encodes CASSPTWTGGNTEAFF.

CDR3 nucleotide sequence: TGCAGCGACTACAGGGCCTATGGCTACACCTTC. Translating it yields CSDYRAYGYTF. The chain carries TRBV29-1 and TRBJ1-2; D may be TRBD1 (6 bases). CDR1 SQVTM and CDR2 ANQGSEA come from the germline V gene. CDR3 length: 11 residues. V was shortened by 7 bases and J by 4 bases, with 10 bases between the two germline ends.

The genes are TRBV5-5 and TRBJ1-1, with no clear D. In germline, CDR1 is SGHKS, CDR2 YYEKEE (reference sequence). The CDR3 runs to 13 residues. V lost 1 base to trimming and J lost 1 base, with 5 bases between them. CDR3 sequence (DNA): TGTGCCAGCAGCTTGCTAGGGAACACTGAAGCTTTCTTT. Its protein product is CASSLLGNTEAFF.

The rearrangement uses TRBV28 and TRBJ2-7; 15 bases fit TRBD2. Germline V CDR1 and CDR2: MDHEN, SYDVKM. V lost 5 bases to trimming and J lost 0 bases; unmatched junction nucleotides: 8. The CDR3 runs to 18 residues. DNA of the CDR3: TGTGCCAGCAGTCCGGGACTAGCGGGAGGCCGGAGCTCCTACGAGCAGTACTTC. It is translated as CASSPGLAGGRSSYEQYF.

The J gene is TRBJ2-2, the V gene TRBV5-1, with TRBD2 as a possible D gene (5 bases). Trimming cost V 0 bases and J 3 bases, with 15 bases left between them. This CDR3 comprises 17 residues. From germline, CDR1 is SGHRS and CDR2 YFSETQ. The CDR3, as DNA: TGCGCCAGCAGCTTGGGTCTAGGAGGTCGAGACACCGGGGAGCTGTTTTTT. Protein: CASSLGLGGRDTGELFF. Filled out from reference TRBV5-1 and TRBJ2-2, the complete variable domain reads KAGVTQTPRYLIKTRGQQVTLSCSPISGHRSVSWYQQTPGQGLQFLFEYFSETQRNKGNFPGRFSGRQFSNSRSEMNVSTLELGDSALYLCASSLGLGGRDTGELFFGEGSRLTVL.

The gene calls are TRBV6-1 and TRBJ1-2, with D possibly being TRBD1 (6 bases). The V gene's germline CDR1 is MNHNS and CDR2 SASEGT. Deletions cut 6 bases from V and 8 bases from J, with 16 bases between. The CDR3 has 13 residues. CDR3 residues: CASRPGGAEGYTF. The CDR3 DNA follows: TGTGCCAGCAGGCCGGGGGGGGCGGAAGGCTACACCTTC.

This clone was found a few times. The gene calls are TRBV28 and TRBJ1-1; D gene uncertain. V lost 7 bases, J lost 10 bases, and 19 bases lay in between. This CDR3 comprises 13 residues. Per the germline V gene, CDR1 is MDHEN and CDR2 is SYDVKM. CDR3 loop: CASTGKWQEGAFF. The CDR3 nucleotides are TGTGCCAGCACGGGGAAGTGGCAGGAGGGAGCTTTCTTT.

The chain is built from TRBV18 and TRBJ2-2, with 9 bases aligning to TRBD1. CDR1 and CDR2 from the germline V gene are KGHSH and LQKENI. The CDR3 consists of 16 residues. The ends lost 5 bases at V and 5 bases at J; junction bases unmatched: 9. Here the CDR3 reads CASSSRTGDGTGELFF. Here the CDR3 DNA reads TGTGCCAGCTCATCCAGGACAGGGGATGGGACCGGGGAGCTGTTTTTT.